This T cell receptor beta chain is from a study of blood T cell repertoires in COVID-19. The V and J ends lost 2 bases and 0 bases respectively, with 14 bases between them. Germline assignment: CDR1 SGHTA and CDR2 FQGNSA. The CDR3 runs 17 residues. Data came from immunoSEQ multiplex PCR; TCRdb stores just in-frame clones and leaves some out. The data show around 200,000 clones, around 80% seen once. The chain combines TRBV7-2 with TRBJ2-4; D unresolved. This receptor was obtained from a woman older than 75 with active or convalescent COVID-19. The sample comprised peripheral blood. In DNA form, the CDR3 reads TGTGCCAGCAGCTTACCCCCCCAGGTTCTAGCCAAAAACATTCAGTACTTC. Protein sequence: CASSLPPQVLAKNIQYF.